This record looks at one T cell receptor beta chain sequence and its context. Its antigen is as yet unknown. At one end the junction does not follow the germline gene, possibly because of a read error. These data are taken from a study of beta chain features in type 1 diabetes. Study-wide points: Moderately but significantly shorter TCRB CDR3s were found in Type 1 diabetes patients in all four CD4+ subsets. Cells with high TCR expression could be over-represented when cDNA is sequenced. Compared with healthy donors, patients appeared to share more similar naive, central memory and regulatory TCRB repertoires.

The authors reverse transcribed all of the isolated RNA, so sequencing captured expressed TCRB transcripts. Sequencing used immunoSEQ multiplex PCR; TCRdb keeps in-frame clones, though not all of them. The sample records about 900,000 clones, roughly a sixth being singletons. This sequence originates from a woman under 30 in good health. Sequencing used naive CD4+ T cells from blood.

This CDR3 is CASSWQDGYEQYF. The DNA of the CDR3 is TGTGCCAGTAGCTGGCAGGACGGGTACGAGCAGTACTTC. The genes are TRBV7-3 and TRBJ2-7; D unclear. Looked up from germline, CDR1 is SGHTA and CDR2 is FQGTGA. CDR3 length: 13 residues.